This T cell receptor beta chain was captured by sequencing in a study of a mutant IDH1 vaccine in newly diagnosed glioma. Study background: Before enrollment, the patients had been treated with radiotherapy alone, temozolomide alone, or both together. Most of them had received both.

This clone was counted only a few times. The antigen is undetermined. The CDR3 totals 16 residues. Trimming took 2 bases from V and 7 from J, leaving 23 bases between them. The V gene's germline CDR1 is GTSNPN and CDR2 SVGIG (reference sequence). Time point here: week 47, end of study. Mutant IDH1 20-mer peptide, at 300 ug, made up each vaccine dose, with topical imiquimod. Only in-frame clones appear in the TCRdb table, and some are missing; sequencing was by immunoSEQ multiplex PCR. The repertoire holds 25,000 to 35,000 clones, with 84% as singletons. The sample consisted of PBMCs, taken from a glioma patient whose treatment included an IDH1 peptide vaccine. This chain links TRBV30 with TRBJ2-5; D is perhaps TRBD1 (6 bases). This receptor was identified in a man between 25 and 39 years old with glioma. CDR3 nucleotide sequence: TGTGCCTGGAGTTCGCCGTTTAAGGGGGAAACGGGGACCCAGTACTTC. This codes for CAWSSPFKGETGTQYF. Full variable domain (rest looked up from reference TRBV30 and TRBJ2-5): SQTIHQWPATLVQPVGSPLSLECTVEGTSNPNLYWYRQAAGRGLQLLFYSVGIGQISSEVPQNLSASRPQDRQFILSSKKLLLSDSGFYLCAWSSPFKGETGTQYFGPGTRLLVL.